Shown below are 25 T cell receptor beta chains from a single sample sequenced in a study of a mutant IDH1 vaccine in newly diagnosed glioma. The sample's time point: week 5, during vaccination. Vaccination used 300 ug of mutant IDH1 20-mer peptide per dose, with topical imiquimod. TCRdb keeps only in-frame clones here, not all; method: immunoSEQ multiplex PCR. The sample has tens of thousands of clones, roughly 78% seen once. These receptors have no known antigen. Here the sequenced sample was PBMCs, taken from a glioma patient whose treatment included an IDH1 peptide vaccine. Every receptor here comes from a woman aged 40-49 years with glioma.

The rearrangement links TRBV7-3 to TRBJ1-1, with D uncertain. Germline V gene sequence: CDR1 SGHTA, CDR2 FQGTGA. This CDR3 has 13 residues. The V end lost 5 bases, the J end lost 0 bases, and 7 bases lay between the germline ends. The chain's CDR3 is CASSQQMNTEAFF. CDR3 bases: TGTGCCAGCAGCCAACAGATGAACACTGAAGCTTTCTTT.

The V call is TRBV28, the J call TRBJ2-1; 7 bases align to TRBD1. The germline V gene encodes CDR1 MDHEN and CDR2 SYDVKM. This CDR3 contains 15 residues. V lost 3 bases, J lost 3 bases, and 5 bases stayed unmatched. The DNA of the CDR3 is TGTGCCAGCAGTTTCTTCGACAGGGACTACAATGAGCAGTTCTTC. Its protein product is CASSFFDRDYNEQFF.

This clone appeared a few times. The chain employs TRBV30 and TRBJ1-1; D ambiguous. Germline assignment: CDR1 GTSNPN and CDR2 SVGIG (reference sequence). This CDR3 comprises 13 residues. Trimming took off 4 bases at V and 3 bases at J, with 12 bases between the two ends. In DNA, the CDR3 is TGTGCCTGGACCCCCTCGTGGCACACTGAAGCTTTCTTT. It encodes CAWTPSWHTEAFF.

This rearrangement joins TRBV9 to TRBJ1-3; no definite D call. Germline V gene data show CDR1 as SGDLS and CDR2 as YYNGEE. Trimming took off 2 bases at V and 8 bases at J, with 14 bases between the two ends. The CDR3 length is 14 residues. CDR3 sequence (DNA): TGTGCCAGCAGCGTGGGTGGGGTTGAAGACACCATATATTTT. This translates into CASSVGGVEDTIYF.

The table lists this clone with a few counts. The rearrangement uses TRBV2 and TRBJ2-5; 15 bases align to TRBD2. Germline CDR1 SNHLY, CDR2 FYNNEI. The CDR3 runs 14 residues. J lost 6 bases, V lost 6 bases, and 2 bases had no gene match. The CDR3 is CASRGTSGGQTQYF. The CDR3 DNA is TGTGCCAGCAGGGGGACTAGCGGGGGGCAGACCCAGTACTTC.

This CDR3 is CASSYSTAHEQYF. CDR3 nucleotide sequence: TGTGCCAGCAGTTACTCGACGGCTCACGAGCAGTACTTC. This sequence joins TRBV6-6 and TRBJ2-7; unclear D gene. The CDR3 is made up of 13 amino acids. Trimming removed 0 bases at V and 5 bases at J, with 8 bases between. The germline CDR1 and CDR2 sequences are MNHNY and SVGAGI (reference sequence).

The genes are TRBV2 and TRBJ2-3; the match to TRBD2 covers 14 bases. Germline lookup yields CDR1 SNHLY and CDR2 FYNNEI. V lost 2 bases, J lost 8 bases, and 9 bases stayed unmatched. CDR3 length equals 17 residues. The CDR3 coding sequence is TGTGCCAGCAGTGAAAAAAGACTAGCGGGGGGGTCAGGTACGCAGTATTTT. Its translation is CASSEKRLAGGSGTQYF.

This chain links TRBV6-5 with TRBJ2-7; 8 bases are a match to TRBD2. Germline CDR1 reads MNHEY; CDR2 reads SVGAGI. The CDR3 totals 15 residues. V shed 6 bases and J 2 bases; nucleotides not matched to a gene: 9. The CDR3 here is CASSSFRGGTYEQYF. The CDR3 region has the DNA TGTGCCAGCAGCTCTTTCCGGGGGGGAACCTACGAGCAGTACTTC.

This chain joins TRBV19 and TRBJ1-3; D ambiguous. The CDR3 extends over 13 amino acids. The V and J ends lost 5 bases and 0 bases respectively, with 5 bases between them. The germline gives CDR1 LNHDA, CDR2 SQIVND (reference sequence). CDR3 in amino acids: CASSFISGNTIYF. The CDR3 region has the DNA TGTGCCAGTAGTTTTATCTCTGGAAACACCATATATTTT.

V is TRBV11-2 and J is TRBJ2-2, with D uncertain. The CDR3 is 15 residues long. V shed 0 bases and J shed 7 bases, with 12 bases lying between them. Germline CDR1 reads SGHAT; CDR2 reads FQNNGV. CDR3 nucleotides: TGTGCCAGCAGCTTAGAAGCATCCCTAGTCGGGGAGCTGTTTTTT. This gives the protein CASSLEASLVGELFF.

The V call is TRBV4-3, the J call TRBJ1-4; TRBD1 agrees at 8 bases. Losses at the gene ends were 4 bases for V and 4 bases for J; bases not matched to a gene: 17. CDR3 length equals 19 residues. Germline V CDR1 and CDR2: LGHNA, YSLEER. This CDR3 is CASSPRTRGQLNINEKLFF. For the CDR3, the DNA is TGCGCCAGCAGCCCCCGTACCAGGGGGCAATTGAATATTAATGAAAAACTGTTTTTT.

The genes are TRBV4-2 and TRBJ2-1, with 10 nucleotides matching TRBD2. Unmatched junction bases numbered 4, after V lost 0 bases and J lost 5 bases. The CDR3 spans 16 residues. CDR1 and CDR2 (germline): LGHNA, YNFKEQ. The CDR3 sequence: CASSQEQLAGNNEQFF. For the CDR3, the DNA is TGTGCCAGCAGCCAAGAACAACTAGCGGGGAACAATGAGCAGTTCTTC.

The chain recombines TRBV7-9 with TRBJ2-3; D not resolved. The length of the CDR3 is 14 residues. From germline, CDR1 is SEHNR and CDR2 FQNEAQ (reference sequence). Between the trimmed V and J ends, which lost 5 bases and 6 bases, there was a span of 15 bases. The DNA of the CDR3 is TGTGCCAGCAGCCCCTACCGGGCCACGGATACGCAGTATTTT. This sequence encodes CASSPYRATDTQYF.

The chain has TRBV18 and TRBJ1-2, with 8 bases identical to TRBD1. The germline V gene has CDR1 KGHSH and CDR2 LQKENI. The CDR3 has 13 amino acids. V was pared by 3 bases and J by 8 bases, with 5 bases of the junction left unmatched. The CDR3 reads CASSPGQAFGYTF. The CDR3 DNA reads TGTGCCAGCTCACCGGGACAGGCTTTCGGCTACACCTTC.

The rearrangement uses TRBV7-2 and TRBJ1-4; D remains unclear. The CDR3 extends over 13 amino acids. V was pared by 1 base and J by 7 bases, with 7 bases between. In germline, CDR1 is SGHTA, CDR2 FQGNSA. Here the CDR3 DNA reads TGTGCCAGCAGCTTAGTGGTGGGTGAAAAACTGTTTTTT. Its protein product is CASSLVVGEKLFF.

The gene calls are TRBV9 and TRBJ2-5, with D maybe TRBD2 (6 bases). This CDR3 region has 14 residues. V was trimmed by 2 bases and J by 4 bases, leaving 12 bases between them. CDR1 and CDR2 (germline): SGDLS, YYNGEE. CDR3 sequence (DNA): TGTGCCAGCAGCGTGGGGGGTATAGGAGAGACCCAGTACTTC. The encoded protein is CASSVGGIGETQYF.

This clone showed up just once. The V gene is TRBV19, the J gene TRBJ2-7, with D perhaps TRBD1 or TRBD2 (6 bases each). The CDR3 totals 14 residues. Trimming took off 3 bases at V and 5 bases at J, with 14 bases between the two ends. Germline CDR1 is LNHDA and CDR2 is SQIVND (reference sequence). CDR3 DNA sequence: TGTGCCAGTAGTATGGCAGGGGACTGGGACGAGCAGTACTTC. As protein: CASSMAGDWDEQYF.

In this sample, this clone turned up a few times. The chain is built from TRBV7-6 and TRBJ1-1, with D unclear. Germline assignment: CDR1 SGHVS and CDR2 FNYEAQ. Trimming pared 2 bases from V and 0 bases from J, leaving 10 bases between. CDR3 size: 15 residues. CDR3 sequence: CASSLYESLNTEAFF. CDR3 sequence (DNA): TGTGCCAGCAGCTTATACGAGTCTTTGAACACTGAAGCTTTCTTT.

This clone was seen more than once but under ten times. This chain links TRBV10-2 with TRBJ1-2, with a tentative D call TRBD1 (5 bases). From germline, CDR1 is WSHSY and CDR2 SAAADI. V dropped 0 bases and J dropped 6 bases, with 8 bases sitting between them. This CDR3 region has 13 residues. The CDR3 sequence is CASSESRGDGYTF. DNA of the CDR3: TGCGCCAGCAGTGAGTCTCGGGGGGATGGCTACACCTTC.

The genes are TRBV5-4 and TRBJ2-5; a possible D gene is TRBD1 (5 bases). The V and J ends lost 4 bases and 0 bases respectively, with 16 bases between them. CDR3 length: 16 amino acids. CDR1 and CDR2 (germline): SGHNT, YYREEE (reference sequence). CDR3 amino acids: CASSPGANTYQETQYF. The CDR3 DNA is TGTGCCAGCAGCCCTGGGGCCAACACTTACCAAGAGACCCAGTACTTC.

This chain joins TRBV5-1 and TRBJ2-5; perhaps TRBD2 as D (6 bases). Trimming cost V 4 bases and J 1 base, with 8 bases left between them. CDR1 is SGHRS, CDR2 YFSETQ, per germline. This CDR3 region has 13 residues. The CDR3, as DNA: TGCGCCAGCAGCCCGGGACTCCAAGAGACCCAGTACTTC. It translates to CASSPGLQETQYF.

The V gene is TRBV7-9, the J gene TRBJ2-5, with 8 positions matching TRBD2. The CDR3 totals 14 residues. Unmatched junction bases numbered 8, after V lost 5 bases and J lost 6 bases. The germline CDR1 and CDR2 sequences are SEHNR and FQNEAQ (reference sequence). CDR3 nucleotides: TGTGCCAGCAGCGTACCGGGACTAGACCAGACCCAGTACTTC. Its translation is CASSVPGLDQTQYF.

J is TRBJ1-2 and V is TRBV5-8; the D gene is possibly TRBD1 (6 bases). This CDR3 comprises 15 residues. Germline V gives CDR1 SGHTS, CDR2 YDEGEE. Trimming left V 4 bases short and J 4 bases short, with 17 bases between. DNA for the CDR3: TGTGCCAGCAGCCACGGCGACAGGTTCCTCTATGGCTACACCTTC. Translated, it gives CASSHGDRFLYGYTF.

The chain recombines TRBV9 with TRBJ1-2, with 7 positions matching TRBD1. This CDR3 region has 13 residues. Germline V gene data show CDR1 as SGDLS and CDR2 as YYNGEE. Trimming at V came to 7 bases and at J to 6 bases, leaving 9 bases not matched to a gene. DNA for the CDR3: TGTGCCAGCCGCACAGGGGCAAAGGATGGCTACACCTTC. Encoded protein: CASRTGAKDGYTF.

This clone came up once. The genes are TRBV19 and TRBJ1-2, with 7 bases matching TRBD1. The V gene end was trimmed by 9 bases and the J gene end by 10 bases; junction bases not matched to a gene: 11. Per the germline V gene, CDR1 is LNHDA and CDR2 is SQIVND (reference sequence). The CDR3 is 12 amino acids. The CDR3 is CASTTGRGDYTF. In DNA, the CDR3 is TGTGCCAGCACCACGGGCAGGGGGGACTACACCTTC. The variable domain in full, completed from reference TRBV19 and TRBJ1-2, reads DGGITQSPKYLFRKEGQNVTLSCEQNLNHDAMYWYRQDPGQGLRLIYYSQIVNDFQKGDIAEGYSVSREKKESFPLTVTSAQKNPTAFYLCASTTGRGDYTFGSGTRLTVV.